The clone carrying this T cell receptor (beta chain) was observed once. The sample is drawn from a study of long-term antiretroviral therapy in people with HIV. They ran version v3.0 of the immunoSEQ assay at survey level. TCRdb's table, derived via immunoSEQ multiplex PCR, lists solely in-frame clones and lacks some. In the table there are 25,000 to 30,000 clones, 65% to 85% of which are singletons. This CDR3 is built from 15 residues. Germline lookup yields CDR1 MDHEN and CDR2 SYDVKM. V lost 4 bases and J 9 bases, leaving 20 bases between the germline ends. Sequencing used unsorted PBMCs, obtained 3 years after starting antiretroviral therapy. V is TRBV28 and J is TRBJ2-3; D perhaps matches TRBD1 (6 bases). The TCR sequence derives from a man between 35 and 55 years old with HIV. The CDR3 sequence: CASSSPGPLQGTQYF. In nucleotides, the CDR3 is TGTGCCAGCAGTTCCCCGGGACCCCTTCAGGGGACGCAGTATTTT.